This T cell receptor (beta chain) stems from a study of OX40 agonist ivuxolimab in advanced cancers. The table came from immunoSEQ multiplex PCR; TCRdb's copy has only in-frame clones and leaves some out. The table lists some 33,000 clones, about 92% of them singletons, with 35% to 40% in the top ten. Here the sequenced sample was CD4+ or CD8+ T cells sorted from blood, taken in a trial of the OX40 agonist ivuxolimab. This receptor was taken from an adult with an advanced solid tumor such as melanoma, head and neck, liver or kidney cancer.

CDR3 in DNA: TGTGCCAGCAGCCTGACAGGGGTGAACGAGCAGTACTTC. Translated, it gives CASSLTGVNEQYF. V gene TRBV5-6 combines with J gene TRBJ2-7; TRBD1 matches at 8 bases. V was pared by 4 bases and J by 5 bases, with 5 bases of the junction left unmatched. Per the germline V gene, CDR1 is SGHDT and CDR2 is YYEEEE. The CDR3 spans 13 residues.